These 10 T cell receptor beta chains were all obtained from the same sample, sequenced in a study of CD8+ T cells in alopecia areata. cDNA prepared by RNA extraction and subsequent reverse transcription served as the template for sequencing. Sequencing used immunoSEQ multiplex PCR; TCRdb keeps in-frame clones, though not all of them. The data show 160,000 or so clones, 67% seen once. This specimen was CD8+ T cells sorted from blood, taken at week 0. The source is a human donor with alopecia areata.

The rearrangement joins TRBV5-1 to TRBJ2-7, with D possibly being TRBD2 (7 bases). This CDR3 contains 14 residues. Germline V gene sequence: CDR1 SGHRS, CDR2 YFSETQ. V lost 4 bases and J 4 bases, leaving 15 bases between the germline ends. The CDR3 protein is CASSRERGGYEQYF. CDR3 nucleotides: TGCGCCAGCAGCAGAGAGAGGGGGGGTTACGAGCAGTACTTC.

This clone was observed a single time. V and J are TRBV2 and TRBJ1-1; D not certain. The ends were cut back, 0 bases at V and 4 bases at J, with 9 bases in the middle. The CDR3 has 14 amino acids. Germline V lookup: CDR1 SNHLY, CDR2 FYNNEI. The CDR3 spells CASSEALGSTEAFF. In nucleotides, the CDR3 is TGTGCCAGCAGTGAAGCGCTAGGGTCCACTGAAGCTTTCTTT.

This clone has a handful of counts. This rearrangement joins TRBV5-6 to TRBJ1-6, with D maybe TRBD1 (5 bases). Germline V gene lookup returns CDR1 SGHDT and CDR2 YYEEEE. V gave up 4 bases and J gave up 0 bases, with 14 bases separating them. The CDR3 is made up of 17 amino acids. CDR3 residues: CASSLGRGSSYNSPLHF. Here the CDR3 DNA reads TGTGCCAGCAGCCTGGGGCGGGGCTCCTCCTATAATTCACCCCTCCACTTT.

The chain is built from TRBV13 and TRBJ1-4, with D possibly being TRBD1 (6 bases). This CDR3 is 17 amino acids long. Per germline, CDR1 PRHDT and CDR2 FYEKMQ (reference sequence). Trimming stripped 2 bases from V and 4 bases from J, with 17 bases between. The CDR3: CASSLSGSGQLNEKLFF. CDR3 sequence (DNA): TGTGCCAGCAGCTTAAGTGGGTCCGGACAGCTTAATGAAAAACTGTTTTTT.

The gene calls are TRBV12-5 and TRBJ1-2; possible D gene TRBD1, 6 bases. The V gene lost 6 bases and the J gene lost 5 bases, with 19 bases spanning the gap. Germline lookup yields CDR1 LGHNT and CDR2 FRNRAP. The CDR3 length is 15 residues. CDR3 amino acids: CASGPPGGAQYGYTF. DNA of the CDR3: TGTGCTAGTGGCCCCCCCGGGGGGGCGCAATATGGCTACACCTTC.

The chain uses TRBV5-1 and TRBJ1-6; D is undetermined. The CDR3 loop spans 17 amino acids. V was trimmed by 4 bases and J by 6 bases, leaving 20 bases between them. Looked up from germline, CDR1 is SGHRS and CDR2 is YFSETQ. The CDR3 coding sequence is TGCGCCAGCAGCGTTGTTACCATCGGACTAGCTAATTCACCCCTCCACTTT. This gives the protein CASSVVTIGLANSPLHF.

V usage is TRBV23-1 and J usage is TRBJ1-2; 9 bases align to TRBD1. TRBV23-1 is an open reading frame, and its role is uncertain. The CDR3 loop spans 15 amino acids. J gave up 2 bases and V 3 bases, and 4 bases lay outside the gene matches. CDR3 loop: CASSHHRGRNYGYTF. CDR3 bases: TGCGCCAGCAGTCACCACAGGGGGCGAAACTATGGCTACACCTTC.

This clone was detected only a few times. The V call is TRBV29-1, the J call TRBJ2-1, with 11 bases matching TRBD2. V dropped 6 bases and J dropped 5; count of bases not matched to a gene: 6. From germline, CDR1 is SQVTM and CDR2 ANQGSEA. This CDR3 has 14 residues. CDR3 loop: CSVARLAGHNEQFF. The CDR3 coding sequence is TGCAGCGTCGCCCGACTAGCGGGGCACAATGAGCAGTTCTTC.

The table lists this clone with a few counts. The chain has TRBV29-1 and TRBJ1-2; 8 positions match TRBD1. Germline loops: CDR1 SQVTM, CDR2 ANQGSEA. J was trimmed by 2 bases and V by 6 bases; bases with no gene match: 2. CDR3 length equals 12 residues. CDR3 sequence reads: CSVRGLNYGYTF. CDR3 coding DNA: TGCAGCGTCAGGGGGCTGAACTATGGCTACACCTTC. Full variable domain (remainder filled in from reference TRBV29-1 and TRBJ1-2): SAVISQKPSRDICQRGTSLTIQCQVDSQVTMMFWYRQQPGQSLTLIATANQGSEATYESGFVIDKFPISRPNLTFSTLTVSNMSPEDSSIYLCSVRGLNYGYTFGSGTRLTVV.

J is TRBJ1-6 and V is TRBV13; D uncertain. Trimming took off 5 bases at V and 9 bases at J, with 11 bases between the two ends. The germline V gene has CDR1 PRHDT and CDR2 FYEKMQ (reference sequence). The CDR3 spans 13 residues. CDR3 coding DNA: TGTGCCAGCAGCCCCCAGTCGAGTTCACCCCTCCACTTT. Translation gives CASSPQSSSPLHF.